This paragraph reports one TCR beta chain. Antigen unknown. Data came from immunoSEQ multiplex PCR; TCRdb stores just in-frame clones and leaves some out. The sample includes over 50,000 clones, around 83% seen only once; the top ten take around 5.5%. The entry originates in a study of Tregs in tolerant kidney transplant recipients. General study findings and limits: This study did not directly address biological reproducibility. Activated donor B cell expansion appeared to reveal the most relevant donor-specific TCRbeta repertoire. The small number of patients limits these findings pending further validation.

CD4+CD25+CD127- Tregs, CD4+CD25- non-Tregs, CD4 and CD8 cells were sorted. Trimming took 5 bases from V and 3 from J, leaving 14 bases between them. In germline, CDR1 is SGHNT, CDR2 YENEEA. The CDR3 runs 15 residues. The sequence came from a human donor in good health. The chain has TRBV11-3 and TRBJ2-4; weak D call: TRBD1 (6 bases). Sequenced material: CD4+ T cells from blood. CDR3 sequence (DNA): TGTGCCAGCAGCGCACAGGGCTTCGGCAAAAACATTCAGTACTTC. It is translated as CASSAQGFGKNIQYF.